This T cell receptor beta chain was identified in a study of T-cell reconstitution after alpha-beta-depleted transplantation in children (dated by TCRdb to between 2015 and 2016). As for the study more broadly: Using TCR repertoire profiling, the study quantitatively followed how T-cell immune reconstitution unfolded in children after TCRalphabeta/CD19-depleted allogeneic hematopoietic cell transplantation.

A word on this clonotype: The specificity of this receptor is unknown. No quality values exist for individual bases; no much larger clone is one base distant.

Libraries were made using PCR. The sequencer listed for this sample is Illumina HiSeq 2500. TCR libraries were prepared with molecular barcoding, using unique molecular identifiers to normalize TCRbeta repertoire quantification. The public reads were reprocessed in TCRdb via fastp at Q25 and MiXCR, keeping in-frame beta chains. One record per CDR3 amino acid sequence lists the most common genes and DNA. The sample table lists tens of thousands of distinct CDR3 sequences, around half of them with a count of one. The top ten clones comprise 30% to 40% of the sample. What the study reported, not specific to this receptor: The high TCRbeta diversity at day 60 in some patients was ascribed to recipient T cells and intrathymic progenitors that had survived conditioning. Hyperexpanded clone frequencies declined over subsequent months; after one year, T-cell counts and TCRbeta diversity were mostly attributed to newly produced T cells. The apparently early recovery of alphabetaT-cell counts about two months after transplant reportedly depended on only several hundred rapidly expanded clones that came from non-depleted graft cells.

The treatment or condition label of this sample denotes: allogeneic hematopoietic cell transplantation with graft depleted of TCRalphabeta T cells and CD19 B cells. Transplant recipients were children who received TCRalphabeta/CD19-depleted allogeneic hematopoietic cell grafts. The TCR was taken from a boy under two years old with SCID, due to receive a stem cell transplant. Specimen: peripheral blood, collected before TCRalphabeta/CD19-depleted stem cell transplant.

The DNA sequence reads TGTGCCAGCAGAGGGGGGACTAGCGGGTTTCTGAATGAGCAGTTCTTC. It is translated as CASRGGTSGFLNEQFF. The chain links TRBV2 with TRBJ2-1; 12 junctional bases match TRBD2. V is pruned by 6 bases and J by 7 bases, leaving 10 bases of the junction without a gene match. Taken from the germline V gene, the CDR1 and CDR2 loops are SNHLY and FYNNEI. From the cysteine through the phenylalanine, the CDR3 covers 16 amino acids. CDR3 DNA is the only sequence kept; it has 48 bases, read in frame from the first base.